Shown below are 28 T cell receptor beta chains from a single sample sequenced in a study of blood T cell repertoires in COVID-19. Assay used: immunoSEQ multiplex PCR; TCRdb lists only in-frame clones, some missing. The sample includes tens of thousands of clones, about 86% of them seen just once. Sequencing was performed on peripheral blood. The source is a woman aged 55-70 years with acute or convalescent COVID-19.

The chain couples TRBV5-6 to TRBJ1-2; 8 positions match TRBD1. The CDR3 covers 18 residues. V was clipped by 0 bases and J by 4 bases; unmatched bases: 14. Germline V gene sequence: CDR1 SGHDT, CDR2 YYEEEE. The DNA for the CDR3 is TGTGCCAGCAGCTTGGCCGGTGGCCCGGACAGGGCCAGCTATGGCTACACCTTC. This gives the protein CASSLAGGPDRASYGYTF.

V and J are TRBV7-3 and TRBJ1-1, with D perhaps matching TRBD1 (5 bases). Trimming pared 5 bases from V and 1 base from J, leaving 11 bases between. The CDR3 runs to 14 residues. Germline V gene lookup returns CDR1 SGHTA and CDR2 FQGTGA. This chain's CDR3 is CASSPGFRNTEAFF. The CDR3 DNA is TGTGCCAGCAGCCCAGGGTTTAGGAACACTGAAGCTTTCTTT.

This clone is a singleton in its sample. The chain links TRBV6-6 to TRBJ2-4, with 7 bases aligning to TRBD1. CDR3 length: 14 residues. Germline CDR1 and CDR2: MNHNY and SVGAGI (reference sequence). V shed 7 bases, J shed 1 base, and the junction held 4 bases outside the gene matches. The CDR3 spells CASTPGQAKNIQYF. CDR3 DNA sequence: TGTGCCAGCACCCCGGGACAGGCCAAAAACATTCAGTACTTC.

The chain is built from TRBV19 and TRBJ1-1; D is ambiguous. The CDR3 length is 11 residues. Trimming took 2 bases from V and 5 from J, leaving 3 bases between them. CDR1 is LNHDA, CDR2 SQIVND, per germline (reference sequence). CDR3 region: CASSIYTEAFF. CDR3 DNA: TGTGCCAGTAGTATATATACTGAAGCTTTCTTT.

This clone was seen a single time. The CDR3 sequence: CASSLDRVNYGYTF. The CDR3 region has the DNA TGTGCCAGCAGCCTCGACAGGGTAAACTATGGCTACACCTTC. V gene TRBV3-1 (or the pseudogene TRBV3-2) combines with J gene TRBJ1-2; TRBD1 matches 7 bases. V lost 4 bases and J lost 2; bases outside the gene matches: 4. This CDR3 has 14 amino acids. Per germline, CDR1 LGHDT and CDR2 YNNKEL (reference sequence).

The J gene is TRBJ2-7, the V gene TRBV30; a weak D match, TRBD1 (6 bases). Looked up from germline, CDR1 is GTSNPN and CDR2 is SVGIG (reference sequence). Trimming removed 0 bases from V and 9 bases from J, with 9 bases in between. The CDR3 consists of 11 residues. This CDR3 reads CAWSVTGTQYF. The CDR3 DNA reads as TGTGCCTGGAGTGTAACAGGGACGCAGTACTTC.

The chain is built from TRBV18 and TRBJ1-2, with TRBD1 identical over 10 bases. The V segment lost 6 bases and the J segment 6 bases; nucleotides outside the gene matches: 13. CDR1 and CDR2 (germline): KGHSH, LQKENI. The CDR3 has 16 residues. Written as DNA, the CDR3 is TGTGCCAGCTCGCAGAATTCGGGACAGGGGCCGAATGGCTACACCTTC. The encoded protein is CASSQNSGQGPNGYTF.

The chain combines TRBV5-1 with TRBJ2-2; 8 bases fit TRBD1. J gave up 6 bases and V 0 bases, and 7 bases lay outside the gene matches. This CDR3 is built from 16 residues. The germline V gene encodes CDR1 SGHRS and CDR2 YFSETQ. CDR3 in amino acids: CASSLVPLQGAGELFF. For the CDR3, the DNA is TGCGCCAGCAGCTTGGTCCCCCTACAGGGGGCCGGGGAGCTGTTTTTT. The whole variable domain, remainder taken from reference TRBV5-1 and TRBJ2-2, is KAGVTQTPRYLIKTRGQQVTLSCSPISGHRSVSWYQQTPGQGLQFLFEYFSETQRNKGNFPGRFSGRQFSNSRSEMNVSTLELGDSALYLCASSLVPLQGAGELFFGEGSRLTVL.

V usage is TRBV5-1 and J usage is TRBJ1-1, with TRBD1 as a possible D gene (6 bases). This CDR3 has 15 residues. Trimming shortened V by 4 bases and J by 4 bases, and 17 bases separated the two germline ends. The germline gives CDR1 SGHRS, CDR2 YFSETQ. CDR3 sequence: CASSPPRQGGTEAFF. For the CDR3, the DNA is TGCGCCAGCAGCCCCCCGAGGCAAGGGGGCACTGAAGCTTTCTTT.

This clone was detected a few times. The chain joins TRBV7-3 to TRBJ2-7; tentatively, D is TRBD2 (5 bases). Deletions cut 0 bases from V and 6 bases from J, with 15 bases between. The CDR3 sequence is 15 residues long. In germline, CDR1 is SGHTA, CDR2 FQGTGA. CDR3 in DNA: TGTGCCAGCAGCTTAACTCAGGCGGGTGGGCCCGAGCAGTACTTC. It encodes CASSLTQAGGPEQYF.

This sequence joins TRBV5-1 and TRBJ2-5; 9 nucleotides match TRBD1. This CDR3 has 15 amino acids. The V gene end was trimmed by 7 bases and the J gene end by 4 bases; junction bases not matched to a gene: 11. Germline V gives CDR1 SGHRS, CDR2 YFSETQ. The chain's CDR3 is CASELQGARGETQYF. CDR3 coding DNA: TGCGCCAGCGAATTACAGGGGGCGCGTGGAGAGACCCAGTACTTC.

The rearrangement uses TRBV5-6 and TRBJ1-2; 8 bases are a match to TRBD1. The CDR3 consists of 15 residues. V dropped 1 base and J dropped 7; count of bases not matched to a gene: 9. CDR1 SGHDT and CDR2 YYEEEE come from the germline V gene. In nucleotides, the CDR3 is TGTGCCAGCAGCTTGATGCAGGGGGCTTCAGGTGGCTACACCTTC. It is translated as CASSLMQGASGGYTF.

The chain has TRBV10-3 and TRBJ1-5; no firm D call. Trimming cost V 0 bases and J 2 bases, with 5 bases left between them. The CDR3 runs 14 residues. CDR1 and CDR2 from the germline V gene are ENHRY and SYGVKD. The CDR3 protein is CAISESGGNQPQHF. The CDR3 DNA reads TGTGCCATCAGTGAGTCGGGAGGCAATCAGCCCCAGCATTTT.

The chain couples TRBV7-2 to TRBJ2-7, with TRBD2 matching 8 bases. This CDR3 is built from 14 residues. V was pared by 4 bases and J by 2 bases, with 4 bases of the junction left unmatched. Germline V gene lookup returns CDR1 SGHTA and CDR2 FQGNSA. This CDR3 is CASSSTGGPYEQYF. CDR3 coding DNA: TGTGCCAGCAGCTCTACGGGGGGGCCCTACGAGCAGTACTTC. Variable domain in full (rest from reference TRBV7-2 and TRBJ2-7): GAGVSQSPSNKVTEKGKDVELRCDPISGHTALYWYRQSLGQGLEFLIYFQGNSAPDKSGLPSDRFSAERTGGSVSTLTIQRTQQEDSAVYLCASSSTGGPYEQYFGPGTRLTVT.

There are a few counts of this clone. The same CDR3 can be traced to other DNA sequences in this sample. V and J are TRBV5-1 and TRBJ2-7, with a weak D call TRBD1 (5 bases). Trimming removed 4 bases from V and 0 bases from J, with 11 bases in between. CDR3 length: 14 amino acids. CDR1 SGHRS and CDR2 YFSETQ come from the germline V gene. CDR3 bases: TGCGCCAGCAGCCAAGACAGCCTCTCCTACGAGCAGTACTTC. Its translation is CASSQDSLSYEQYF.

The chain carries TRBV4-2 and TRBJ2-7, with TRBD1 matching 8 bases. Per the germline V gene, CDR1 is LGHNA and CDR2 is YNFKEQ. V trimming: 0 bases; J trimming: 2 bases; junction bases outside the gene matches: 6. This CDR3 has 16 residues. The CDR3 DNA sequence: TGTGCCAGCAGCCAAGATCCGACGACAGGGGCCTACGAGCAGTACTTC. As protein: CASSQDPTTGAYEQYF.

The rearrangement uses TRBV3-1 (or the pseudogene TRBV3-2) and TRBJ2-3, with 10 bases matching TRBD1. V gave up 0 bases and J gave up 5 bases; unmatched junction bases: 2. The germline CDR1 and CDR2 sequences are LGHDT and YNNKEL (reference sequence). The CDR3 contains 15 residues. The CDR3: CASSQDDRGQDTQYF. The CDR3 DNA is TGTGCCAGCAGCCAAGACGACAGGGGGCAAGATACGCAGTATTTT.

Sample share makes this clone medium-sized. This chain uses TRBV5-5 with TRBJ1-1; D is unclear. Trimming removed 0 bases at V and 0 bases at J, with 3 bases between. Per the germline V gene, CDR1 is SGHKS and CDR2 is YYEKEE (reference sequence). This CDR3 comprises 13 residues. CDR3 in amino acids: CASSLGVNTEAFF. The CDR3 DNA is TGTGCCAGCAGCTTGGGCGTGAACACTGAAGCTTTCTTT. The full variable domain, its missing parts supplied by reference TRBV5-5 and TRBJ1-1, is DAGVTQSPTHLIKTRGQQVTLRCSPISGHKSVSWYQQVLGQGPQFIFQYYEKEERGRGNFPDRFSARQFPNYSSELNVNALLLGDSALYLCASSLGVNTEAFFGQGTRLTVV.

The chain combines TRBV19 with TRBJ1-5; D is undetermined. The V end was cut by 1 base, the J end by 4 bases, with 11 bases between. The CDR3 totals 15 residues. The germline gives CDR1 LNHDA, CDR2 SQIVND (reference sequence). CDR3 in DNA: TGTGCCAGTAGTATAGGGCCCCCGTGGAATCAGCCCCAGCATTTT. It is translated as CASSIGPPWNQPQHF.

The CDR3 reads CASSPLSGTGYNEQFF. The DNA of the CDR3 is TGTGCCAGCTCACCCCTTTCCGGGACAGGCTACAATGAGCAGTTCTTC. The V gene is TRBV18, the J gene TRBJ2-1; TRBD1 agrees at 8 bases. The germline CDR1 and CDR2 sequences are KGHSH and LQKENI. Germline trimming cut 3 bases from V and 3 bases from J; bases unmatched to any gene: 7. This CDR3 is built from 16 residues.

The chain uses TRBV30 and TRBJ2-1; 10 positions agree with TRBD1. V gave up 5 bases and J gave up 7 bases; unmatched junction bases: 2. Per the germline V gene, CDR1 is GTSNPN and CDR2 is SVGIG (reference sequence). The CDR3 has 12 amino acids. CDR3 nucleotides: TGTGCCTGGGGACAGGGGGAGAATGAGCAGTTCTTC. It specifies CAWGQGENEQFF.

This sequence joins TRBV6-5 and TRBJ1-2; possible D gene TRBD1, 6 bases. The CDR3 covers 13 residues. The V end was cut by 5 bases, the J end by 2 bases, with 9 bases between. The germline CDR1 and CDR2 sequences are MNHEY and SVGAGI. The CDR3: CASSKGGNYGYTF. CDR3 coding DNA: TGTGCCAGCAGTAAGGGGGGGAACTATGGCTACACCTTC.

V is TRBV5-5 and J is TRBJ1-6; D uncertain. The germline V gene encodes CDR1 SGHKS and CDR2 YYEKEE (reference sequence). V was cut by 1 base and J by 3 bases, with 17 bases left in between. The CDR3 covers 18 residues. Here the CDR3 DNA reads TGTGCCAGCAGCTTGTCGGCAGGCAATGCTATCTATAATTCACCCCTCCACTTT. Translation gives CASSLSAGNAIYNSPLHF.

This rearrangement joins TRBV7-7 to TRBJ2-1; 8 bases are a match to TRBD2. Germline CDR1 and CDR2: SSHAT and FNYEAQ (reference sequence). This CDR3 is built from 15 residues. The trim removed 5 bases at V and 4 bases at J, leaving 7 bases unmatched. Here the CDR3 reads CASSAGAGGYNEQFF. The CDR3 nucleotides are TGTGCCAGCAGCGCGGGGGCGGGGGGATACAATGAGCAGTTCTTC.

The rearrangement uses TRBV5-6 and TRBJ2-7, with D possibly TRBD2 on 6 matching bases. Per the germline V gene, CDR1 is SGHDT and CDR2 is YYEEEE. The CDR3 runs 11 residues. Trimming cost V 4 bases and J 13 bases, with 15 bases left between them. CDR3 region: CASSEGRDSYF. The CDR3 DNA reads as TGTGCCAGCAGCGAAGGAAGGGACTCCTACTTC.

The rearrangement joins TRBV12-3 or TRBV12-4 to TRBJ1-2; perhaps TRBD1 as D (5 bases). CDR3 length equals 13 residues. V lost 6 bases to trimming and J lost 4 bases, with 12 bases between them. The CDR3 DNA reads TGTGCCAGCAGCCCACCCAGGGCCTATGGCTACACCTTC. Residues: CASSPPRAYGYTF.

The sample holds one count of this clone. The CDR3 DNA follows: TGTGCCAGCAGGCCGTATGGGAGGGGCTACACCTTC. It yields the protein CASRPYGRGYTF. V gene TRBV2 combines with J gene TRBJ1-2; no definite D call. This CDR3 comprises 12 residues. The V gene's germline CDR1 is SNHLY and CDR2 FYNNEI. The germline V and J ends were trimmed by 6 bases and 8 bases, with 13 bases remaining between them. Using reference TRBV2 and TRBJ1-2 for the parts outside the CDR3, the full variable domain is EPEVTQTPSHQVTQMGQEVILRCVPISNHLYFYWYRQILGQKVEFLVSFYNNEISEKSEIFDDQFSVERPDGSNFTLKIRSTKLEDSAMYFCASRPYGRGYTFGSGTRLTVV.

This chain joins TRBV10-3 and TRBJ2-4, with 9 bases lining up with TRBD1. Germline loops: CDR1 ENHRY, CDR2 SYGVKD. V trimming: 5 bases; J trimming: 3 bases; junction bases outside the gene matches: 5. The CDR3 is 15 residues long. The DNA of the CDR3 is TGTGCCATCAGTACAGGGGGCCGAGGCAAAAACATTCAGTACTTC. Its translation: CAISTGGRGKNIQYF.